These 25 T cell receptor beta chains were all obtained from the same sample, sequenced in a study of CD8 T cells in ankylosing spondylitis. Study-level points and caveats: Made up of fewer than ten highly homologous variants, a TCR beta motif appeared characteristic of ankylosing spondylitis blood.

TCRdb called the 5' RACE reads again in MiXCR, with one record for every CDR3 protein. Of about 750,000 distinct CDR3 sequences in the sample, around 19% are singletons; the top ten hold around a fifth. No antigen has been identified for these receptors. Material: blood, either unsorted or a sorted T cell fraction (not recorded which). The receptor set was obtained from a male donor with ankylosing spondylitis.

This sequence joins TRBV18 and TRBJ1-1, with D maybe TRBD1 (6 bases). Trimming left V 0 bases short and J 4 bases short, with 9 bases between. CDR1 and CDR2 from the germline V gene are KGHSH and LQKENI. The CDR3 sequence is 14 residues long. Here the CDR3 DNA reads TGTGCCAGCTCACCACCGGGGGGGCTCACTGAAGCTTTCTTT. This gives the protein CASSPPGGLTEAFF.

This clonotype was found a few times. V usage is TRBV3-1 and J usage is TRBJ2-2, with D unresolved. Germline V gives CDR1 LGHDT, CDR2 YNNKEL (reference sequence). The CDR3 has 15 residues. Trimming stripped 1 base from V and 4 bases from J, with 10 bases between. CDR3 amino acids: CASSQAEAVTGELFF. The CDR3 nucleotides read TGTGCCAGCAGCCAAGCAGAAGCCGTCACCGGGGAGCTGTTTTTT.

Ten or more counts support this clonotype. This chain uses TRBV6-2 or TRBV6-3 with TRBJ2-3; TRBD2 aligns across 11 bases. The CDR3 loop spans 16 amino acids. V lost 4 bases and J lost 4; bases outside the gene matches: 7. Per germline, CDR1 MNHEY and CDR2 SVGEGT. The CDR3 DNA reads TGTGCCAGCAGTTCTCTAGCGGGAGGCTTTGCAGATACGCAGTATTTT. Translated, it gives CASSSLAGGFADTQYF.

This clonotype was observed many times. This chain joins TRBV6-4 and TRBJ2-1; 9 bases align to TRBD2. The germline V gene encodes CDR1 MRHNA and CDR2 SNTAGT. Losses at the gene ends were 3 bases for V and 3 bases for J; bases not matched to a gene: 0. The CDR3 consists of 14 residues. The CDR3 here is CASSEREGYNEQFF. CDR3 nucleotide sequence: TGTGCCAGCAGTGAGCGGGAGGGCTACAATGAGCAGTTCTTC.

This clonotype appeared a few times. The CDR3 here is CASSYSHSNQPQHF. Written as DNA, the CDR3 is TGTGCCAGCAGTTATAGCCATAGCAATCAGCCCCAGCATTTT. The rearrangement joins TRBV6-5 to TRBJ1-5, with D unresolved. Germline CDR1 reads MNHEY; CDR2 reads SVGAGI. CDR3 length: 14 amino acids. V lost 3 bases and J lost 0, with 6 bases in between.

The V and J genes are TRBV7-8 and TRBJ2-7, with TRBD2 matching 9 bases. V lost 5 bases and J lost 5; bases outside the gene matches: 7. CDR1 and CDR2 from the germline V gene are SGHVS and FQNEAQ. The CDR3 sequence is 14 residues long. Here the CDR3 DNA reads TGTGCCAGCAGCCCACCGGGCGGGGGGGACGAGCAGTACTTC. It codes for CASSPPGGGDEQYF.

This clonotype has only a few counts. V and J are TRBV6-2 or TRBV6-3 and TRBJ2-7; TRBD2 might be the D (6 bases). The ends were cut back, 0 bases at V and 2 bases at J, with 11 bases in the middle. Germline CDR1 reads MNHEY; CDR2 reads SVGEGT. The CDR3 loop spans 15 amino acids. This CDR3 is CASSYSRDSTYEQYF. CDR3 DNA: TGTGCCAGCAGTTACTCGCGGGACTCTACCTACGAGCAGTACTTC.

The chain carries TRBV6-5 and TRBJ2-7; no definite D call. The V and J ends lost 0 bases and 2 bases respectively, with 8 bases between them. Germline V gene lookup returns CDR1 MNHEY and CDR2 SVGAGI. CDR3 length: 14 amino acids. The CDR3 DNA follows: TGTGCCAGCAGTTACTCGATTGGGCCCTACGAGCAGTACTTC. This sequence encodes CASSYSIGPYEQYF.

This clonotype turned up a few times. The chain carries TRBV3-1 and TRBJ2-1, with 12 nucleotides matching TRBD2. Trimming took 4 bases from V and 7 from J; bases not matched to a gene: 8. From germline, CDR1 is LGHDT and CDR2 YNNKEL (reference sequence). This CDR3 has 16 amino acids. CDR3 bases: TGTGCCAGCAGCCGATGGACTAGCGGGACGGGGAATGAGCAGTTCTTC. It specifies CASSRWTSGTGNEQFF.

The table lists this clonotype with a few counts. The J gene is TRBJ2-2, the V gene TRBV10-1, with TRBD2 matching over 7 bases. V was pared by 6 bases and J by 4 bases, with 14 bases of the junction left unmatched. The V gene's germline CDR1 is WNHNN and CDR2 SYGVQD (reference sequence). The CDR3 extends over 17 amino acids. The CDR3, as DNA: TGCGCCAGCAGGGGGCCCGAGGAGCGGGGCGGCACCGGGGAGCTGTTTTTT. Translated, it gives CASRGPEERGGTGELFF.

The CDR3 is CASSDQGVVTEAFF. The CDR3 DNA reads TGTGCCAGCAGTGATCAGGGCGTCGTAACTGAAGCTTTCTTT. The chain employs TRBV2 and TRBJ1-1; a possible D gene is TRBD1 (5 bases). V lost 3 bases, J lost 5 bases, and 13 bases lay in between. CDR3 length: 14 residues. The germline CDR1 and CDR2 sequences are SNHLY and FYNNEI.

The chain is built from TRBV7-8 and TRBJ2-1; 8 bases fit TRBD2. V lost 8 bases, J lost 3 bases, and 9 bases stayed unmatched. The CDR3 has 15 residues. The germline V gene has CDR1 SGHVS and CDR2 FQNEAQ. CDR3 coding DNA: TGTGCCAGCCGCAACGGGGGGGGGTTCTACAATGAGCAGTTCTTC. Amino acid sequence: CASRNGGGFYNEQFF.

This clonotype showed up just once. The J gene is TRBJ2-7, the V gene TRBV12-3 or TRBV12-4; 7 bases fit TRBD2. The CDR3 is 16 residues long. The J segment lost 2 bases and the V segment lost 6 bases, leaving 13 bases of the junction unmatched. CDR3 coding DNA: TGTGCCAGCAGGGGGGGGACCGGGACTTCTCCCTACGAGCAGTACTTC. This translates into CASRGGTGTSPYEQYF.

The V and J genes are TRBV4-1 and TRBJ2-3; tentative D call: TRBD2 (6 bases). The CDR3 has 20 amino acids. V gave up 4 bases and J gave up 0 bases, with 26 bases separating them. The germline V gene has CDR1 MGHRA and CDR2 YSYEKL. This CDR3 reads CASSLASVQTKYSSTDTQYF. The CDR3 nucleotides read TGCGCCAGCAGCCTCGCTAGCGTACAAACCAAATATTCAAGCACAGATACGCAGTATTTT.

This clonotype was seen only a few times. The rearrangement joins TRBV12-3 or TRBV12-4 to TRBJ1-4; no clear D. This CDR3 has 14 residues. V was clipped by 5 bases and J by 0 bases, with 7 bases between them. The CDR3 nucleotides are TGTGCCAGCAGTGACCGTGCAACTAATGAAAAACTGTTTTTT. Protein sequence: CASSDRATNEKLFF.

This clonotype has more than one count but fewer than ten. The V and J genes are TRBV27 and TRBJ2-7, with 13 positions matching TRBD2. Germline V gene lookup returns CDR1 MNHEY and CDR2 SMNVEV (reference sequence). V gave up 6 bases and J gave up 4 bases; unmatched junction bases: 6. The CDR3 covers 15 residues. This chain's CDR3 is CASRLAGGPRYEQYF. CDR3 DNA sequence: TGTGCCAGCAGACTAGCGGGAGGGCCTCGGTACGAGCAGTACTTC.

The CDR3 is CASSVGTSGGSGQETQYF. CDR3 sequence (DNA): TGTGCCAGCAGCGTAGGCACTAGCGGGGGTTCGGGCCAAGAGACCCAGTACTTC. This chain uses TRBV9 with TRBJ2-5; 11 bases line up with TRBD2. Germline trimming cut 0 bases from V and 1 base from J; bases unmatched to any gene: 8. CDR3 length: 18 residues. CDR1 SGDLS and CDR2 YYNGEE come from the germline V gene.

This chain links TRBV4-1 with TRBJ2-3; D not certain. The CDR3 sequence is 15 residues long. V was cut by 2 bases and J by 0 bases, with 9 bases left in between. The germline gives CDR1 MGHRA, CDR2 YSYEKL. CDR3 in amino acids: CASSQYSASTDTQYF. Written as DNA, the CDR3 is TGCGCCAGCAGCCAATACTCAGCTAGCACAGATACGCAGTATTTT.

As regards this clonotype: The junction shows a germline mismatch at one end, possibly a read error. V is TRBV2 and J is TRBJ1-1, with unresolved D. Germline CDR1 is SNHLY and CDR2 is FYNNEI. This CDR3 comprises 11 residues. Written as DNA, the CDR3 is TGTGCCAGCAGTGAGATTGGCGCACAGAACTTT. It translates to CASSEIGAQNF. Full variable domain (remainder filled in from reference TRBV2 and TRBJ1-1): EPEVTQTPSHQVTQMGQEVILRCVPISNHLYFYWYRQILGQKVEFLVSFYNNEISEKSEIFDDQFSVERPDGSNFTLKIRSTKLEDSAMYFCASSEIGAQNFGQGTRLTVV.

The genes are TRBV12-3 or TRBV12-4 and TRBJ1-2, with a tentative D call TRBD1 (5 bases). The CDR3 extends over 12 amino acids. V was shortened by 7 bases and J by 8 bases, with 14 bases between the two germline ends. The CDR3 nucleotides are TGTGCCAGCACCCAGGGCACGGGGGGCTACACCTTC. The encoded protein is CASTQGTGGYTF.

This clonotype has at least ten counts. The chain is built from TRBV5-6 and TRBJ2-1; D possibly corresponds to TRBD2 (5 bases). CDR1 and CDR2 (germline): SGHDT, YYEEEE. Trimming stripped 0 bases from V and 1 base from J, with 8 bases between. CDR3 length equals 15 residues. This CDR3 reads CASSLAGWSYNEQFF. CDR3 in DNA: TGTGCCAGCAGCTTGGCGGGATGGTCCTACAATGAGCAGTTCTTC.

CDR3 sequence reads: CASSGWGANTEAFF. DNA for the CDR3: TGTGCCAGCAGTGGTTGGGGGGCGAACACTGAAGCTTTCTTT. J is TRBJ1-1 and V is TRBV6-1; D perhaps matches TRBD1 (6 bases). V was pared by 4 bases and J by 1 base, with 10 bases between. The CDR3 totals 14 residues. Per germline, CDR1 MNHNS and CDR2 SASEGT.

The V call is TRBV5-8, the J call TRBJ2-4; D call uncertain. Germline CDR1 and CDR2: SGHTS and YDEGEE. The V and J ends lost 0 bases and 15 bases respectively, with 19 bases between them. The CDR3 extends over 14 amino acids. The CDR3 bases are TGTGCCAGCAGCTTGGAGGTTGGTTTATCGAATCCGTACTTC. It specifies CASSLEVGLSNPYF.

V gene TRBV5-1 combines with J gene TRBJ2-7, with TRBD2 as a possible D gene (6 bases). CDR3 length: 15 residues. Per the germline V gene, CDR1 is SGHRS and CDR2 is YFSETQ. Trimming cost V 2 bases and J 1 base, with 13 bases left between them. The CDR3 DNA sequence: TGCGCCAGCAGCTTCCGCGGGGACCCTTCCTACGAGCAGTACTTC. Translating gives CASSFRGDPSYEQYF.

In this sample, this clonotype turned up a few times. This sequence joins TRBV20-1 and TRBJ2-1; 8 bases are a match to TRBD2. Germline V gene lookup returns CDR1 DFQATT and CDR2 SNEGSKA (reference sequence). After removal of 4 bases from V and 10 bases from J, the junction contained 12 bases not matched to a gene. There are 14 residues in the CDR3. Here the CDR3 DNA reads TGCAGTGCTAAGCGGGAGCCCATTTCTTTCGAGCAGTTCTTC. Its protein product is CSAKREPISFEQFF.